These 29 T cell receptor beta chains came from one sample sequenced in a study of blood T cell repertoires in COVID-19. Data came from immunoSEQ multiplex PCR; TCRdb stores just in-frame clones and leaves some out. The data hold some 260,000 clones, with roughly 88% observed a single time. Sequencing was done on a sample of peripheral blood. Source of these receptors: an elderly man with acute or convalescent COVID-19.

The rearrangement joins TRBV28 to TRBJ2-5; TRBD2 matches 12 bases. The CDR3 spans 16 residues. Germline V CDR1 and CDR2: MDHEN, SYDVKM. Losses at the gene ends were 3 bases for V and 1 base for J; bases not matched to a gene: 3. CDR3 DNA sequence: TGTGCCAGCAGTTTTGGACTAGCGGGAACCCAAGAGACCCAGTACTTC. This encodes CASSFGLAGTQETQYF.

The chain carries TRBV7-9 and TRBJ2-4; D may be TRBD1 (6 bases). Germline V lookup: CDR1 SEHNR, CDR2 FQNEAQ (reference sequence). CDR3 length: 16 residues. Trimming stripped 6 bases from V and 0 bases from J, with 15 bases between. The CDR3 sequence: CASSTGTLIAKNIQYF. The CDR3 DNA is TGTGCCAGCAGTACAGGGACCCTGATAGCCAAAAACATTCAGTACTTC.

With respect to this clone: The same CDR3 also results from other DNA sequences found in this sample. The DNA for the CDR3 is TGTGCCAGTAGACTAGCGGGGGGCAGCACAGATACGCAGTATTTT. Translating gives CASRLAGGSTDTQYF. The chain recombines TRBV19 with TRBJ2-3; 12 nucleotides agree with TRBD2. J lost 0 bases, V lost 6 bases, and 1 base had no gene match. The CDR3 length is 15 residues. Germline V lookup: CDR1 LNHDA, CDR2 SQIVND (reference sequence).

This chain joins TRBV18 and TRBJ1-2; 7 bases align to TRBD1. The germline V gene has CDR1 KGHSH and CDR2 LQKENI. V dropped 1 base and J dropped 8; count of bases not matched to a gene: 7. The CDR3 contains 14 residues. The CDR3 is CASSPLGTERGYTF. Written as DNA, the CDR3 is TGTGCCAGCTCACCACTAGGGACAGAGAGAGGCTACACCTTC.

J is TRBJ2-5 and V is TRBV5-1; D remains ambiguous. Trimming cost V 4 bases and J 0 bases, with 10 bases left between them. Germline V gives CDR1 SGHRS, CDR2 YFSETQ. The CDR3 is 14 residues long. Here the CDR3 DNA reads TGCGCCAGCAGCCCGATTGGGCACCAAGAGACCCAGTACTTC. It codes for CASSPIGHQETQYF.

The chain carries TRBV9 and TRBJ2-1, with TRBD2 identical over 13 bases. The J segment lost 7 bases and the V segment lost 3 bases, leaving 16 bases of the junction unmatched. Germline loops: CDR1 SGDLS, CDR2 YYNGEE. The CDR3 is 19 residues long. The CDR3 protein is CASSAHPGTSGTVKNEQFF. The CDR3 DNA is TGTGCCAGCAGCGCCCATCCCGGGACTAGCGGGACAGTCAAGAATGAGCAGTTCTTC.

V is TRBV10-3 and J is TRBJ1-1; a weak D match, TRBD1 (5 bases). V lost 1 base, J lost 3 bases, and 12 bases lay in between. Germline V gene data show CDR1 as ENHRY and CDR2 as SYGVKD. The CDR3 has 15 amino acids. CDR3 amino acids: CAISELRVGDTEAFF. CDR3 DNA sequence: TGTGCCATCAGTGAGTTAAGGGTAGGGGACACTGAAGCTTTCTTT.

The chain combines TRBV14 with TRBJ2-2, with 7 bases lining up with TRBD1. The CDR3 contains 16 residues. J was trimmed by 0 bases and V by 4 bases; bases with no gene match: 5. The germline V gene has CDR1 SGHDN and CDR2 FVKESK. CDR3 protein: CASSPRTGSNTGELFF. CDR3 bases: TGTGCCAGCAGCCCCCGGACAGGCTCGAACACCGGGGAGCTGTTTTTT.

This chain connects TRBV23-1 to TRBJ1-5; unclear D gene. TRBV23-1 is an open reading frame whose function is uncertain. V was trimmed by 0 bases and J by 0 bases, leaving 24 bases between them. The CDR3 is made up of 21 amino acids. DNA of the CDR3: TGCGCCAGCAGTCAATCGTTAGAGCCCCCTGGGGAGCTTAATAGCAATCAGCCCCAGCATTTT. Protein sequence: CASSQSLEPPGELNSNQPQHF.

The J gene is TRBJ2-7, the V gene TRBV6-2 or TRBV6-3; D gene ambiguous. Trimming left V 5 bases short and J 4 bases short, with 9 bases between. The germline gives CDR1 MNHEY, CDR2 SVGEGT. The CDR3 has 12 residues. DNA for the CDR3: TGTGCCAGCAGTATCTCAGTTTACGAGCAGTACTTC. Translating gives CASSISVYEQYF.

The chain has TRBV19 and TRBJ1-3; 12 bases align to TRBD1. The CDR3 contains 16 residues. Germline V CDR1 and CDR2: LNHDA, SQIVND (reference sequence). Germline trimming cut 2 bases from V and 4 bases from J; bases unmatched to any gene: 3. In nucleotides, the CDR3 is TGTGCCAGTAGTATACCGGGACAGGGGGCCGGAAACACCATATATTTT. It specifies CASSIPGQGAGNTIYF.

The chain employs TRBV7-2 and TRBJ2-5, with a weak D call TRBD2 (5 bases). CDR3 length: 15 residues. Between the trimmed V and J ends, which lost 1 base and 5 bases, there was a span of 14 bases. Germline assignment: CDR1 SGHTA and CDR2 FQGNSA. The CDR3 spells CASSLDPGSVETQYF. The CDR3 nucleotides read TGTGCCAGCAGCTTAGACCCGGGGTCGGTTGAGACCCAGTACTTC.

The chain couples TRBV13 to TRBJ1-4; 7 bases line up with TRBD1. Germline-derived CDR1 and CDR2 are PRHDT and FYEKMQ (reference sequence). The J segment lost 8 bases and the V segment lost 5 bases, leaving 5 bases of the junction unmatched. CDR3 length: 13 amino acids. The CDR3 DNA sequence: TGTGCCAGCAGCCGCGACAGGGAGGAAAAACTGTTTTTT. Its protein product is CASSRDREEKLFF.

CDR3 sequence: CASSVVPGINEQFF. CDR3 nucleotide sequence: TGTGCCAGCAGCGTAGTTCCGGGAATCAATGAGCAGTTCTTC. The gene calls are TRBV9 and TRBJ2-1; maybe TRBD2 (5 bases). V lost 0 bases, J lost 6 bases, and 10 bases lay in between. Looked up from germline, CDR1 is SGDLS and CDR2 is YYNGEE. This CDR3 comprises 14 residues.

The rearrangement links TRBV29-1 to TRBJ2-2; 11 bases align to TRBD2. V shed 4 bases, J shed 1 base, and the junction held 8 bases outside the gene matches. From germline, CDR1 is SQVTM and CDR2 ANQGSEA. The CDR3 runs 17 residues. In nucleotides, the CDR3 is TGCAGCGTTGGACTAGCGGGACCGCCGATGAACACCGGGGAGCTGTTTTTT. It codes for CSVGLAGPPMNTGELFF.

The CDR3 region is CASSYTQGSYGYTF. The DNA of the CDR3 is TGTGCCAGCAGTTACACGCAGGGTTCCTATGGCTACACCTTC. The chain couples TRBV6-5 to TRBJ1-2, with D tentatively TRBD1 (5 bases). Trimming pared 2 bases from V and 4 bases from J, leaving 11 bases between. Germline CDR1 MNHEY, CDR2 SVGAGI. The CDR3 length is 14 residues.

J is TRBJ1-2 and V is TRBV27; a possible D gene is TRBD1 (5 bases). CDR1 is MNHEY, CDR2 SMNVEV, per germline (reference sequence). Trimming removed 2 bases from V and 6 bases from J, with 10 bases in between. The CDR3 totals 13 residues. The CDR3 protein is CASSLLSGNGYTF. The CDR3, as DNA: TGTGCCAGCAGTTTACTTTCAGGGAATGGCTACACCTTC.

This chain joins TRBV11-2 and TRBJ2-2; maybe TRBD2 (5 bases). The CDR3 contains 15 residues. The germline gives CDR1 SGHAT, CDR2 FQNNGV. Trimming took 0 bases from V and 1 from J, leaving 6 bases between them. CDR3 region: CASSLDGLNTGELFF. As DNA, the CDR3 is TGTGCCAGCAGCTTAGACGGACTGAACACCGGGGAGCTGTTTTTT.

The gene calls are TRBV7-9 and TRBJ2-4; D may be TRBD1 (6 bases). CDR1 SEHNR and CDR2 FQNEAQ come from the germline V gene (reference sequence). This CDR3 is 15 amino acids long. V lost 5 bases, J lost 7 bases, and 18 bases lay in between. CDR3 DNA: TGTGCCAGCAGCCCCCCCTACAGGGTTGGGAACATTCAGTACTTC. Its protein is CASSPPYRVGNIQYF.

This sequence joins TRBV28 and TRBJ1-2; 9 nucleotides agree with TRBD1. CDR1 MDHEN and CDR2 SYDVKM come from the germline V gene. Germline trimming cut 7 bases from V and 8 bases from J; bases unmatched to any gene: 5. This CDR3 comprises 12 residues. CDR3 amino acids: CASTTGGAGYTF. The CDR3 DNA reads TGTGCCAGCACGACAGGGGGTGCCGGCTACACCTTC.

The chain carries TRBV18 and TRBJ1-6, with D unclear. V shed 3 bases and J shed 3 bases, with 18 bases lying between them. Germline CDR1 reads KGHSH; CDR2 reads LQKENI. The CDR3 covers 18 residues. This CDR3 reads CASSPLDVGGDYNSPLHF. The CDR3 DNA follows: TGTGCCAGCTCACCCCTGGACGTAGGCGGGGACTATAATTCACCCCTCCACTTT.

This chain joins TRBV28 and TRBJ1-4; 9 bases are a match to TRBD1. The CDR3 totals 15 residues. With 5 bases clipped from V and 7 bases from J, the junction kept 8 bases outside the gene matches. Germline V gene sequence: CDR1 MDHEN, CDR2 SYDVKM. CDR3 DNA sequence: TGTGCCAGCAGTGCAGGGACAGGGTTGGGTGAAAAACTGTTTTTT. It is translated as CASSAGTGLGEKLFF.

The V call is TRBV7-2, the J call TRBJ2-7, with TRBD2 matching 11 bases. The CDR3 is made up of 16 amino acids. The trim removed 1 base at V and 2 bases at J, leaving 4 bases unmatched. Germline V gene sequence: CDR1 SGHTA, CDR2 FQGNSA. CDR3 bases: TGTGCCAGCAGCTTAGAGGGGACTAGCGGAGCCTACGAGCAGTACTTC. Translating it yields CASSLEGTSGAYEQYF. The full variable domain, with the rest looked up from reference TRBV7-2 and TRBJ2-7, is GAGVSQSPSNKVTEKGKDVELRCDPISGHTALYWYRQSLGQGLEFLIYFQGNSAPDKSGLPSDRFSAERTGGSVSTLTIQRTQQEDSAVYLCASSLEGTSGAYEQYFGPGTRLTVT.

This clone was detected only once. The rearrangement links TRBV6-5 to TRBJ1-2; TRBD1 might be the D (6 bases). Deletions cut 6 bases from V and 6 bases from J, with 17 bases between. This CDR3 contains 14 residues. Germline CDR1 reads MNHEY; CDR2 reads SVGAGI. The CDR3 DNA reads TGTGCCAGCAGGATTCTCCGGGGGGCTAATGGCTACACCTTC. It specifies CASRILRGANGYTF.

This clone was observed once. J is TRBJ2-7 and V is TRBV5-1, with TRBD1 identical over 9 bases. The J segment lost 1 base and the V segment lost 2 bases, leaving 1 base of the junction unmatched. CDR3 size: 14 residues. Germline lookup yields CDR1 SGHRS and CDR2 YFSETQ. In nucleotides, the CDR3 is TGCGCCAGCAGCTTCGGGACAGGGTCCTACGAGCAGTACTTC. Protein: CASSFGTGSYEQYF.

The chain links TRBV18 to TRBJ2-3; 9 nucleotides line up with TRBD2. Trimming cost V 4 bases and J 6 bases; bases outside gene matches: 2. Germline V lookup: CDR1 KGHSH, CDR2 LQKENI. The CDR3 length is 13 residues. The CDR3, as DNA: TGTGCCAGCTCACAAAGCGGGGGGGATACGCAGTATTTT. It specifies CASSQSGGDTQYF.

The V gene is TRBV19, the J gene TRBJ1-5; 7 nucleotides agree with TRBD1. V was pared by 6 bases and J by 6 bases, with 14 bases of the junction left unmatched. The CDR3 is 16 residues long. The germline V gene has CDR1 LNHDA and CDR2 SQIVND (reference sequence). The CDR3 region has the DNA TGTGCCAGTAGACGGGAGACAGGGATTTTTACTCAGCCCCAGCATTTT. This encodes CASRRETGIFTQPQHF. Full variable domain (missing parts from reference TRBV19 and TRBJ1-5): DGGITQSPKYLFRKEGQNVTLSCEQNLNHDAMYWYRQDPGQGLRLIYYSQIVNDFQKGDIAEGYSVSREKKESFPLTVTSAQKNPTAFYLCASRRETGIFTQPQHFGDGTRLSIL.

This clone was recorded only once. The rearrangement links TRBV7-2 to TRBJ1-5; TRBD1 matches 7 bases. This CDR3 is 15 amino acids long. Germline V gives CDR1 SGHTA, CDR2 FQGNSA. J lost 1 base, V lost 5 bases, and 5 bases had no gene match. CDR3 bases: TGTGCCAGCAGCAGAGGGGGCGTAAGCAATCAGCCCCAGCATTTT. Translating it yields CASSRGGVSNQPQHF.

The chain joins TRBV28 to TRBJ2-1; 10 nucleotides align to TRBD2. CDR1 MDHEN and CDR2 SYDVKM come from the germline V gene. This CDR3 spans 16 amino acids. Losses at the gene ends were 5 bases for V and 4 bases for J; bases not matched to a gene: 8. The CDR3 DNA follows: TGTGCCAGCAGTGTCACTAGCGGGACCCTTTACAATGAGCAGTTCTTC. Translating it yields CASSVTSGTLYNEQFF.